A single sample gave rise to the 14 T cell receptor beta chains below, sequenced in a study of CD8 T cells in Susac syndrome. A quantity of roughly 0.5 to 1 ug RNA underwent reverse transcription using random hexamers. TCRdb re-called the immunoSEQ multiplex PCR reads through MiXCR, storing one row per CDR3 protein. The table records a few hundred thousand distinct CDR3 sequences, more than 85% of them present only once. The specimen was CD8+ T cells from PBMCs. These receptors all come from a human donor with multiple sclerosis.

J is TRBJ1-5 and V is TRBV2; no clear D. The V gene's germline CDR1 is SNHLY and CDR2 FYNNEI. With 2 bases removed from V and 3 bases from J, the gap between germline ends came to 8 bases. CDR3 length: 14 residues. The CDR3 nucleotides are TGTGCCAGCAGTGAATACAGTAACAATCAGCCCCAGCATTTT. It encodes CASSEYSNNQPQHF. The whole variable domain, filled in from reference TRBV2 and TRBJ1-5, reads EPEVTQTPSHQVTQMGQEVILRCVPISNHLYFYWYRQILGQKVEFLVSFYNNEISEKSEIFDDQFSVERPDGSNFTLKIRSTKLEDSAMYFCASSEYSNNQPQHFGDGTRLSIL.

The rearrangement joins TRBV19 to TRBJ2-7, with TRBD2 matching 11 bases. Trimming at V came to 4 bases and at J to 1 base, leaving 6 bases not matched to a gene. This CDR3 has 16 residues. The germline V gene has CDR1 LNHDA and CDR2 SQIVND (reference sequence). CDR3: CASSRRGLAASYEQYF. CDR3 DNA: TGTGCCAGTAGTAGGCGGGGACTAGCGGCGTCCTACGAGCAGTACTTC. Looking up the rest from reference TRBV19 and TRBJ2-7 gives the full variable domain: DGGITQSPKYLFRKEGQNVTLSCEQNLNHDAMYWYRQDPGQGLRLIYYSQIVNDFQKGDIAEGYSVSREKKESFPLTVTSAQKNPTAFYLCASSRRGLAASYEQYFGPGTRLTVT.

V is TRBV20-1 and J is TRBJ2-7; 8 positions agree with TRBD2. The J segment lost 1 base and the V segment lost 1 base, leaving 9 bases of the junction unmatched. Looked up from germline, CDR1 is DFQATT and CDR2 is SNEGSKA (reference sequence). The CDR3 runs 16 residues. The CDR3 DNA reads TGCAGTGCTAGAGGTCCCGGAAAGCGGGGGTCCTACGAGCAGTACTTC. It codes for CSARGPGKRGSYEQYF.

This chain links TRBV2 with TRBJ2-2, with D possibly being TRBD2 (7 bases). Trimming left V 6 bases short and J 4 bases short, with 18 bases between. The CDR3 totals 16 residues. CDR1 SNHLY and CDR2 FYNNEI come from the germline V gene. This CDR3 reads CASSEGGPLATGELFF. The CDR3 nucleotides read TGTGCCAGCAGCGAGGGGGGGCCCCTCGCCACCGGGGAGCTGTTTTTT.

The genes are TRBV5-1 and TRBJ2-7; unclear D gene. This CDR3 is 12 amino acids long. Deletions cut 7 bases from V and 3 bases from J, with 11 bases between. Germline CDR1 SGHRS, CDR2 YFSETQ. The CDR3 protein is CASGESNYEQYF. DNA of the CDR3: TGCGCCAGCGGAGAGTCCAACTACGAGCAGTACTTC.

The V and J genes are TRBV12-3 or TRBV12-4 and TRBJ2-3; 9 positions match TRBD2. V was clipped by 7 bases and J by 6 bases; unmatched bases: 17. CDR3 length: 17 residues. The CDR3 DNA is TGTGCCAGCACCGGGAATAGCGGGAGTAGATTTGTTGATACGCAGTATTTT. Translating it yields CASTGNSGSRFVDTQYF.

This chain uses TRBV24-1 with TRBJ2-3; D is unclear. Trimming removed 0 bases at V and 0 bases at J, with 3 bases between. The CDR3 spans 14 residues. Germline V CDR1 and CDR2: KGHDR, SFDVKD. Here the CDR3 reads CATSDLDSTDTQYF. CDR3 nucleotide sequence: TGTGCCACCAGTGATTTGGACAGCACAGATACGCAGTATTTT.

The V call is TRBV2, the J call TRBJ2-5; D uncertain. The germline CDR1 and CDR2 sequences are SNHLY and FYNNEI. This CDR3 has 10 residues. V was clipped by 8 bases and J by 7 bases, with 8 bases between them. The DNA for the CDR3 is TGTGCCAGCTGGGGTGGGACCCAGTACTTC. It encodes CASWGGTQYF.

The rearrangement joins TRBV5-6 to TRBJ1-1; D unclear. Germline-derived CDR1 and CDR2 are SGHDT and YYEEEE. This CDR3 spans 14 amino acids. Trimming removed 2 bases from V and 1 base from J, with 9 bases in between. The CDR3 here is CASSFRHPNTEAFF. CDR3 coding DNA: TGTGCCAGCAGCTTTCGACACCCGAACACTGAAGCTTTCTTT.

V usage is TRBV5-6 and J usage is TRBJ1-2; 10 positions agree with TRBD1. V trimming: 2 bases; J trimming: 6 bases; junction bases outside the gene matches: 10. The CDR3 length is 16 residues. Germline V gene sequence: CDR1 SGHDT, CDR2 YYEEEE. The CDR3 nucleotides are TGTGCCAGCAGCTTCGTCCCGGGACAGGGGTCAAATGGCTACACCTTC. It specifies CASSFVPGQGSNGYTF.

The count of this clonotype is one. The genes are TRBV12-3 or TRBV12-4 and TRBJ2-1; D possibly corresponds to TRBD1 (7 bases). V was shortened by 5 bases and J by 0 bases, with 14 bases between the two germline ends. CDR3 size: 16 residues. CDR3 sequence (DNA): TGTGCCAGCAGTCCTCAGGGGGGCCACTCCTACAATGAGCAGTTCTTC. Encoded protein: CASSPQGGHSYNEQFF.

The chain is built from TRBV15 and TRBJ2-7, with TRBD2 matching over 13 bases. Unmatched junction bases numbered 4, after V lost 1 base and J lost 4 bases. Germline V lookup: CDR1 LNHNV, CDR2 YYDKDF (reference sequence). The CDR3 runs to 16 residues. DNA of the CDR3: TGTGCCACCAGCAGAGGGGGACTAGCGGGACAGTACGAGCAGTACTTC. It specifies CATSRGGLAGQYEQYF.

The V call is TRBV6-6, the J call TRBJ2-3; 8 positions match TRBD2. The V segment lost 8 bases and the J segment 2 bases; nucleotides outside the gene matches: 6. This CDR3 is 14 amino acids long. The germline V gene encodes CDR1 MNHNY and CDR2 SVGAGI (reference sequence). The CDR3 protein is CASYRGGYTDTQYF. The CDR3 nucleotides are TGTGCCAGCTACCGGGGGGGATACACAGATACGCAGTATTTT.

The chain couples TRBV9 to TRBJ1-1, with D perhaps matching TRBD1 (6 bases). Germline CDR1 SGDLS, CDR2 YYNGEE. CDR3 size: 15 residues. V was cut by 4 bases and J by 4 bases, with 17 bases left in between. CDR3 amino acids: CASSPPSRGATEAFF. CDR3 DNA: TGTGCCAGCAGCCCCCCGAGCAGGGGAGCCACTGAAGCTTTCTTT.